This T cell receptor beta chain comes out of a study of blood T cell repertoires in COVID-19. Overall study: The cDNA or gDNA used as material had been derived from T cells, B-cell-depleted T cells, or PBMCs.

Per the original data handling: Reference gene primer amplification gave nucleated cell count estimates. Sequencing was performed with immunoSEQ multiplex PCR; in TCRdb, only in-frame clones are kept and a portion is missing. The DNA gave D and trimming, while V, J and clone size come from that table. The sample has hundreds of thousands of clones, around 81% seen once. Losses at the gene ends were 3 bases for V and 6 bases for J; bases not matched to a gene: 3. CDR1 and CDR2 (germline): MNHEY, SMNVEV (reference sequence). The CDR3 consists of 15 residues. The material sequenced was PBMCs or T cells enriched from blood (not recorded which). This clonotype was sampled from a man aged 25-40 years with acute COVID-19. The V gene is TRBV27, the J gene TRBJ2-2; TRBD2 matches at 11 bases. CDR3 in amino acids: CASSLGSGGAGELFF. The CDR3 DNA reads as TGTGCCAGCAGTTTGGGTAGCGGGGGGGCCGGGGAGCTGTTTTTT.